Listed here are 5 T cell receptor beta chains from one sample, sequenced in a study of graft-versus-host responses after intestinal transplantation (dated by TCRdb to the early 2020s). The time point label on this specimen signifies: cells obtained before transplantation from donor or recipient. These receptors are not linked to any known antigen. The receptor library was made with the immunoSEQ multiplex PCR assay. TCRdb mirrors the immuneACCESS table, restricted to in-frame sequences. Some clones are absent from its copies; in checked studies, under half trace to an unresolved V gene, and the reason for the others is unknown. This sample is represented by fewer than 95,000 clones; roughly 91% of them were singletons. Around 0.49% of the sample is held by the ten biggest clonotypes. This specimen was unstimulated CD8+ T cells sorted from spleen or lymph node cells, taken before intestinal transplant. The source is a human donor who received an intestinal transplant.

V usage is TRBV4-3 and J usage is TRBJ1-2, with D hard to call. Germline assignment: CDR1 LGHNA and CDR2 YSLEER. This CDR3 region has 14 residues. V was clipped by 0 bases and J by 4 bases, with 9 bases between them. In nucleotides, the CDR3 is TGCGCCAGCAGCCAAGATCTACGGGGCTATGGCTACACCTTC. Translating gives CASSQDLRGYGYTF.

The chain links TRBV30 to TRBJ1-1; 9 nucleotides match TRBD1. Losses at the gene ends were 5 bases for V and 2 bases for J; bases not matched to a gene: 6. Per the germline V gene, CDR1 is GTSNPN and CDR2 is SVGIG (reference sequence). The CDR3 length is 14 residues. This chain's CDR3 is CAWYRGQGNTEAFF. The CDR3 DNA follows: TGTGCCTGGTACCGGGGACAGGGAAACACTGAAGCTTTCTTT.

The chain employs TRBV5-1 and TRBJ2-7, with a tentative D call TRBD1 (5 bases). The ends were cut back, 5 bases at V and 5 bases at J, with 17 bases in the middle. Germline V CDR1 and CDR2: SGHRS, YFSETQ. The CDR3 loop spans 14 amino acids. The CDR3 DNA reads as TGCGCCAGCAGTTGGTGGGGCGGCACGGACGAGCAGTACTTC. Translation: CASSWWGGTDEQYF.

The CDR3 nucleotides are TGTGCCAGCAGCTGGGACAGGGGAAGCTACACCTTC. Encoded protein: CASSWDRGSYTF. The V call is TRBV5-6, the J call TRBJ1-2; 10 bases are shared with TRBD1. The CDR3 length is 12 residues. Looked up from germline, CDR1 is SGHDT and CDR2 is YYEEEE. The V gene end was trimmed by 3 bases and the J gene end by 9 bases; junction bases not matched to a gene: 2.

The CDR3 DNA is TGTGCCAGCAGTTTCAGGAGCGGCACTGAAGCTTTCTTT. Protein sequence: CASSFRSGTEAFF. This chain links TRBV5-6 with TRBJ1-1; D not resolved. V lost 5 bases to trimming and J lost 4 bases, with 12 bases between them. This CDR3 comprises 13 residues. Germline loops: CDR1 SGHDT, CDR2 YYEEEE.